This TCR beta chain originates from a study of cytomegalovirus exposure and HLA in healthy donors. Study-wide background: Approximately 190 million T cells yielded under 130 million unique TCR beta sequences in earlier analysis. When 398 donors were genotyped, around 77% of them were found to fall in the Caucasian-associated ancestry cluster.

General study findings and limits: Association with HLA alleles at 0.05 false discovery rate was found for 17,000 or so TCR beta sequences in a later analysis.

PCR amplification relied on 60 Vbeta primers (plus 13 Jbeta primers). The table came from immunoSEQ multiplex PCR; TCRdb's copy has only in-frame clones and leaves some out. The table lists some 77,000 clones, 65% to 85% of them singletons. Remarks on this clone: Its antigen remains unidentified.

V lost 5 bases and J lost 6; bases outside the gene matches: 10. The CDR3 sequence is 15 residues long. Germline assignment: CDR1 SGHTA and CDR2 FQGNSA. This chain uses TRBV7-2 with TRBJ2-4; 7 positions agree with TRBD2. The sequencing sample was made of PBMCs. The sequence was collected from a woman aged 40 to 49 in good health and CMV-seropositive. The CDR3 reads CASSPGMIAGNIQYF. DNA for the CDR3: TGTGCCAGCAGCCCGGGAATGATAGCGGGAAACATTCAGTACTTC.